Listed below are T cell receptor beta chains from one sample, sequenced in a study of blood T cell repertoires in COVID-19. TCRdb's table, derived via immunoSEQ multiplex PCR, lists solely in-frame clones and lacks some. This table holds approximately 300,000 clones, 85% found once. The sequencing input was PBMCs or T cells enriched from blood (not recorded which). These receptor sequences come from a woman in her twenties or thirties who had been exposed to COVID-19. Each CDR3 is given with its conserved first and last residue. A D gene is named only where the DNA matches it firmly. The size of a clone is reported for some rows only, either as once, few or many, or as a class for expanded clones.

d_call: NA; j_call: TRBJ1-1; v_call: TRBV28; clone_size: NA; cdr3_nt: TGTGCCAGCAGTTTAAGGGGCCCTACCCACACTGAAGCTTTCTTT; cdr3_aa: CASSLRGPTHTEAFF
d_call: NA; j_call: TRBJ1-4; v_call: TRBV28; clone_size: NA; cdr3_nt: TGTGCCAGCCGCCCCCAGCTGGACTCACCACTGTTTTTT; cdr3_aa: CASRPQLDSPLFF
d_call: TRBD1; j_call: TRBJ1-3; v_call: TRBV5-8; clone_size: NA; cdr3_nt: TGTGCCAGCAGCTGGGGACAGACGAGCTCTGGAAACACCATATATTTT; cdr3_aa: CASSWGQTSSGNTIYF
d_call: TRBD2; j_call: TRBJ2-5; v_call: TRBV4-2; clone_size: once; cdr3_nt: TGTGCCAGCAGCCCGGGACTAGCGGGGCAAGAGACCCAGTACTTC; cdr3_aa: CASSPGLAGQETQYF
d_call: NA; j_call: TRBJ1-6; v_call: TRBV4-2; clone_size: NA; cdr3_nt: TGTGCCAGCAGCCAAGATGGAGCGGGAAGCCTCCACTTT; cdr3_aa: CASSQDGAGSLHF
d_call: NA; j_call: TRBJ2-1; v_call: TRBV27; clone_size: NA; cdr3_nt: TGTGCCAGCACCATTAGCCATTACAATGAGCAGTTCTTC; cdr3_aa: CASTISHYNEQFF
d_call: TRBD1; j_call: TRBJ1-2; v_call: TRBV5-1; clone_size: NA; cdr3_nt: TGCGCCAGCAGCACCGGACAGGGGGCTGTTGGCTACACCTTC; cdr3_aa: CASSTGQGAVGYTF
d_call: TRBD2; j_call: TRBJ2-2; v_call: TRBV6-6; clone_size: NA; cdr3_nt: TGTGCCAGCAGTCTAGTTAGCGGGAGGGCGAACACCGGGGAGCTGTTTTTT; cdr3_aa: CASSLVSGRANTGELFF
d_call: TRBD2; j_call: TRBJ2-7; v_call: TRBV6-5; clone_size: NA; cdr3_nt: TGTGCCAGCAGGAACACAGTAGCGGGGAAAATGGAGCAGTACTTC; cdr3_aa: CASRNTVAGKMEQYF
d_call: TRBD2; j_call: TRBJ2-7; v_call: TRBV28; clone_size: NA; cdr3_nt: TGTGCCAGCAGTTTATTCGGGGGGTCCTACGAGCAGTACTTC; cdr3_aa: CASSLFGGSYEQYF
d_call: NA; j_call: TRBJ2-3; v_call: TRBV6-4; clone_size: NA; cdr3_nt: TGTGCCAGCAGTGAAGACTCTAGCACAGATACGCAGTATTTT; cdr3_aa: CASSEDSSTDTQYF
d_call: TRBD1; j_call: TRBJ2-7; v_call: TRBV7-8; clone_size: NA; cdr3_nt: TGTGCCAGCAGCCCTTCGACAGGGTCGGTCTACGAGCAGTACTTC; cdr3_aa: CASSPSTGSVYEQYF
d_call: TRBD1; j_call: TRBJ1-5; v_call: TRBV28; clone_size: NA; cdr3_nt: TGTGCCAGCAGGTCCCCTCAGGGGGATTATCAGCCCCAGCATTTT; cdr3_aa: CASRSPQGDYQPQHF
d_call: NA; j_call: TRBJ1-1; v_call: TRBV11-3; clone_size: NA; cdr3_nt: TGTGCCAGCAGCTTTTCCCAAAACACTGAAGCTTTCTTT; cdr3_aa: CASSFSQNTEAFF
d_call: TRBD2; j_call: TRBJ2-3; v_call: TRBV9; clone_size: NA; cdr3_nt: TGTGCCAGCAGCGACCCCCTAGCGGGAGGGCCCAATACGCAGTATTTT; cdr3_aa: CASSDPLAGGPNTQYF
d_call: NA; j_call: TRBJ1-1; v_call: TRBV5-1; clone_size: once; cdr3_nt: TGCGCCAGCAGCTTCAACTTTCAGAACACTGAAGCTTTCTTT; cdr3_aa: CASSFNFQNTEAFF
d_call: NA; j_call: TRBJ2-5; v_call: TRBV4-3; clone_size: once; cdr3_nt: TGCGCCAGCAGCCAAGAGACAAACCCCGGGACCCAGTACTTC; cdr3_aa: CASSQETNPGTQYF
d_call: NA; j_call: TRBJ2-2; v_call: TRBV30; clone_size: once; cdr3_nt: TGTGCCTGGAGTGTAAACAGGGCGATAACCGGGGAGCTGTTTTTT; cdr3_aa: CAWSVNRAITGELFF
d_call: TRBD2; j_call: TRBJ2-7; v_call: TRBV2; clone_size: once; cdr3_nt: TGTGCCAGCACGGGGGTGGGGACTAGCCCCCACGAGCAGTACTTC; cdr3_aa: CASTGVGTSPHEQYF
d_call: NA; j_call: TRBJ2-7; v_call: TRBV5-6; clone_size: NA; cdr3_nt: TGTGCCAGCAGCTTGCAGGGTTTCTACGAGCAGTACTTC; cdr3_aa: CASSLQGFYEQYF
d_call: NA; j_call: TRBJ1-2; v_call: TRBV7-2; clone_size: once; cdr3_nt: TGTGCCAGCAGCTCACCTCAGGGAAACTATGGCTACACCTTC; cdr3_aa: CASSSPQGNYGYTF
d_call: NA; j_call: TRBJ1-2; v_call: TRBV7-6; clone_size: many; cdr3_nt: TGTGCCAGCAGTAAGGAGAGATCCCGGGGCTACACCTTC; cdr3_aa: CASSKERSRGYTF
d_call: TRBD2; j_call: TRBJ2-3; v_call: TRBV5-4; clone_size: NA; cdr3_nt: TGTGCCAGCAGCTTGGCTAGCGGGGGCACAGATACGCAGTATTTT; cdr3_aa: CASSLASGGTDTQYF
d_call: NA; j_call: TRBJ1-5; v_call: TRBV6-2/TRBV6-3; clone_size: NA; cdr3_nt: TGTGCCAGCAGTTACCGGGGGGCGGGCTATAGCAATCAGCCCCAGCATTTT; cdr3_aa: CASSYRGAGYSNQPQHF
d_call: TRBD1; j_call: TRBJ2-4; v_call: TRBV28; clone_size: once; cdr3_nt: TGTGCCAGCATCTCCAGCCGAGGGACAGGGAATTACATTCAGTACTTC; cdr3_aa: CASISSRGTGNYIQYF
d_call: NA; j_call: TRBJ2-7; v_call: TRBV24-1; clone_size: NA; cdr3_nt: TGTGCCACCAGTGATTATGGACAGCCCTACGAGCAGTACTTC; cdr3_aa: CATSDYGQPYEQYF
d_call: TRBD2; j_call: TRBJ2-1; v_call: TRBV6-5; clone_size: once; cdr3_nt: TGTGCCAGCAGCAGGACTAGCGGGGGGTCCAATGAGCAGTTCTTC; cdr3_aa: CASSRTSGGSNEQFF
d_call: TRBD1; j_call: TRBJ1-6; v_call: TRBV2; clone_size: NA; cdr3_nt: TGTGCCAGCAGTCGACAGGGCTATAATTCACCCCTCCACTTT; cdr3_aa: CASSRQGYNSPLHF
d_call: NA; j_call: TRBJ1-4; v_call: TRBV12-2; clone_size: NA; cdr3_nt: TGTGCAAGTCGCTCGGGACAGGCTCTTCCTGGCGAAAAACTGTTTTTT; cdr3_aa: CASRSGQALPGEKLFF
d_call: NA; j_call: TRBJ2-1; v_call: TRBV19; clone_size: NA; cdr3_nt: TGTGCCAGTAGTGCGGGCCCGAGCTCACCTCATGAGCAGTTCTTC; cdr3_aa: CASSAGPSSPHEQFF
d_call: TRBD1; j_call: TRBJ2-3; v_call: TRBV19; clone_size: NA; cdr3_nt: TGTGCCTCGACATCCGGGACAGGGTTCACAGATACGCAGTATTTT; cdr3_aa: CASTSGTGFTDTQYF
d_call: NA; j_call: TRBJ2-3; v_call: TRBV3-1/TRBV3-2; clone_size: NA; cdr3_nt: TGTGCCAGCAGCCAAGCCTCTAGCGTGAACACAGATACGCAGTATTTT; cdr3_aa: CASSQASSVNTDTQYF
d_call: NA; j_call: TRBJ1-2; v_call: TRBV4-3; clone_size: NA; cdr3_nt: TGCGCCAGCAGCCAATCGAGACAGTTATCCAGGAACTATGGCTACACCTTC; cdr3_aa: CASSQSRQLSRNYGYTF
d_call: TRBD2; j_call: TRBJ2-7; v_call: TRBV5-4; clone_size: NA; cdr3_nt: TGTGCCAGCAGCTTGTGGGCTAGCGGGGCCTACGAGCAGTACTTC; cdr3_aa: CASSLWASGAYEQYF
d_call: TRBD1; j_call: TRBJ1-5; v_call: TRBV3-1/TRBV3-2; clone_size: once; cdr3_nt: TGTGCCAGCAGTTCTCGAACAGGGGGTGAGGTTCAGCCCCAGCATTTT; cdr3_aa: CASSSRTGGEVQPQHF
d_call: TRBD1; j_call: TRBJ1-5; v_call: TRBV27; clone_size: NA; cdr3_nt: TGTGCCAGCAGTAAACGCTATTCTTCCGGACAGGGGTTGGATCAGCCCCAGCATTTT; cdr3_aa: CASSKRYSSGQGLDQPQHF
d_call: TRBD1; j_call: TRBJ1-2; v_call: TRBV5-1; clone_size: NA; cdr3_nt: TGCGCCAGCAGCCCGACAGGGAGAGGCTACACCTTC; cdr3_aa: CASSPTGRGYTF
d_call: TRBD2; j_call: TRBJ2-1; v_call: TRBV4-1; clone_size: NA; cdr3_nt: TGCGCCAGCAGCTCCTACCCCAGCGGGGGTACGTACAATGAGCAGTTCTTC; cdr3_aa: CASSSYPSGGTYNEQFF
d_call: NA; j_call: TRBJ2-2; v_call: TRBV9; clone_size: many; cdr3_nt: TGTGCCAGCAGCGTAAGTTTGCGGGATACGGACGGGGAGCTGTTTTTT; cdr3_aa: CASSVSLRDTDGELFF
d_call: NA; j_call: TRBJ2-7; v_call: TRBV7-3; clone_size: NA; cdr3_nt: TGTGCCAGCAGCTTAAATCTAGGAGAGCAGTACTTC; cdr3_aa: CASSLNLGEQYF
d_call: TRBD1; j_call: TRBJ2-3; v_call: TRBV19; clone_size: NA; cdr3_nt: TGTGCCAGTTGGGGACAGGGGAGCACAGATACGCAGTATTTT; cdr3_aa: CASWGQGSTDTQYF
d_call: TRBD1; j_call: TRBJ1-2; v_call: TRBV11-2; clone_size: once; cdr3_nt: TGTGCCAGCAGCGCAGGCACAGGGGGTGGCTACACCTTC; cdr3_aa: CASSAGTGGGYTF
d_call: NA; j_call: TRBJ2-2; v_call: TRBV7-3; clone_size: NA; cdr3_nt: TGTGCCAGCAGCGGGCCCGCGGGACCCCAAAAGACCGGGGAGCTGTTTTTT; cdr3_aa: CASSGPAGPQKTGELFF
d_call: TRBD1; j_call: TRBJ1-1; v_call: TRBV4-2; clone_size: once; cdr3_nt: TGTGCCAGCAGCCAGTTGCCCGGGACAGGGGGCTATCTGAACACTGAAGCTTTCTTT; cdr3_aa: CASSQLPGTGGYLNTEAFF
d_call: TRBD1; j_call: TRBJ1-4; v_call: TRBV7-8; clone_size: NA; cdr3_nt: TGTGCCAGCAGCCCGAGAGGGACAGGGGTACAGCTGTTTTTT; cdr3_aa: CASSPRGTGVQLFF
d_call: NA; j_call: TRBJ1-2; v_call: TRBV6-5; clone_size: NA; cdr3_nt: TGTGCCAGCAGTCAATCGACAGGCGGCTATGGCTACACCTTC; cdr3_aa: CASSQSTGGYGYTF
d_call: NA; j_call: TRBJ1-2; v_call: TRBV7-9; clone_size: once; cdr3_nt: TGTGCCAGCAGCTCCCGACAGTCGAGCTATGGCTACACCTTC; cdr3_aa: CASSSRQSSYGYTF
d_call: TRBD1; j_call: TRBJ1-2; v_call: TRBV4-1; clone_size: NA; cdr3_nt: TGCGCCAGCAGCCCTGTTGAGCAGCGAACAGGGGAGGGCTACACCTTC; cdr3_aa: CASSPVEQRTGEGYTF
d_call: TRBD1; j_call: TRBJ1-5; v_call: TRBV10-3; clone_size: NA; cdr3_nt: TGTGCCATCAGTGGTGGGACAGGGGCTACCTTTAGCAATCAGCCCCAGCATTTT; cdr3_aa: CAISGGTGATFSNQPQHF
d_call: NA; j_call: TRBJ1-3; v_call: TRBV30; clone_size: NA; cdr3_nt: TGTGCCTGGACCATTCGGGGGAATGGTGGAAACACCATATATTTT; cdr3_aa: CAWTIRGNGGNTIYF
d_call: NA; j_call: TRBJ1-1; v_call: TRBV19; clone_size: NA; cdr3_nt: TGTGCCAGTAGTATAGTAACAGGGCATGAAGCTTTCTTT; cdr3_aa: CASSIVTGHEAFF
d_call: TRBD1; j_call: TRBJ1-4; v_call: TRBV6-5; clone_size: once; cdr3_nt: TGTGCCAGCAGTCACAATGGACAGGGGGGTGAAAAACTGTTTTTT; cdr3_aa: CASSHNGQGGEKLFF